Listed here are 18 T cell receptor beta chains from one sample, sequenced in a study of regulatory T cells in long-lasting Graves disease. Researchers made TCR beta libraries by using iRepertoire HTBI primers and running Arm-PCR on CDR3 regions. From the multiplex PCR reads, TCRdb called clonotypes with MiXCR, one entry per CDR3 protein. This table has about 220,000 distinct CDR3 sequences, approximately 18% appearing once. Time point indicated: newly diagnosed GD, antithyroid drugs for less than 3 months. After RNA was extracted from PBMCs, the TCR library was made from it. This sample also belongs to another study, concerning T cells in Graves' hyperthyroidism and ophthalmopathy.

This sample comprised peripheral blood mononuclear cells (PBMCs), obtained at new diagnosis, from a patient treated with antithyroid drugs. The receptor source for this set is a woman aged 25 to 39 with Graves disease.

This clonotype has only a few counts. The rearrangement uses TRBV2 and TRBJ2-6; 8 bases fit TRBD1. CDR1 is SNHLY and CDR2 is FYNNEI in the germline V gene. The junction had 9 bases not matched to a gene; V was cut back by 4 bases and J by 1 base. The CDR3 consists of 18 residues. The CDR3 loop is CASSAQQGVISGANVLTF. The CDR3 coding sequence is TGTGCCAGCAGTGCACAACAGGGGGTGATATCTGGGGCCAACGTCCTGACTTTC.

This chain joins TRBV28 and TRBJ1-2, with D possibly matching TRBD1 (6 bases). Germline V CDR1 and CDR2: MDHEN, SYDVKM. The CDR3 totals 14 residues. Trimming left V 6 bases short and J 4 bases short, with 15 bases between. The CDR3 spells CASSLPDRSYGYTF. CDR3 nucleotide sequence: TGTGCCAGCAGCTTACCCGACAGGTCCTATGGCTACACCTTC.

This clonotype was recorded many times. The V and J genes are TRBV10-3 and TRBJ2-3; TRBD2 aligns across 7 bases. CDR1 is ENHRY and CDR2 is SYGVKD in the germline V gene. The CDR3 runs 14 residues. The junction had 8 bases not matched to a gene; V was cut back by 6 bases and J by 5 bases. CDR3 nucleotides: TGTGCCATCAGCATGCGGGGGAGCGTAGATACGCAGTATTTT. Amino acid sequence: CAISMRGSVDTQYF.

This clonotype appeared many times. This rearrangement joins TRBV5-6 to TRBJ1-6; TRBD1 aligns across 8 bases. V gave up 4 bases and J gave up 9 bases; unmatched junction bases: 6. The CDR3 extends over 14 amino acids. Germline V gives CDR1 SGHDT, CDR2 YYEEEE. CDR3 in amino acids: CASSVTGDGSPLHF. The CDR3 nucleotides are TGTGCCAGCAGCGTGACAGGGGATGGTTCACCCCTCCACTTT.

This clonotype was observed a few times. A far bigger clonotype differs at one base, so this is likely a read error. This chain connects TRBV6-5 to TRBJ2-1; weak D call: TRBD1 (5 bases). This CDR3 spans 12 amino acids. Germline V gene data show CDR1 as MNHEY and CDR2 as SVGAGI. V was pared by 2 bases and J by 6 bases, with 5 bases between. The chain's CDR3 is CASSYRGNEQFF. In nucleotides, the CDR3 is TGTGCCAGCAGTTACAGGGGCAATGAGCAGTTCTTC.

Comments on this clonotype: This is likely an artifact of a read error, given a far larger clone one base away. V and J are TRBV6-2 or TRBV6-3 and TRBJ1-5, with TRBD1 as a possible D gene (6 bases). Trimming pared 5 bases from V and 4 bases from J, leaving 18 bases between. The CDR3 runs 16 residues. Germline lookup yields CDR1 MNHEY and CDR2 SVGEGT. This chain's CDR3 is CASSPSRGGWNQPQHF. Here the CDR3 DNA reads TGTGCCAGCAGTCCCTCGAGGGGGGGTTGGAATCAGCCCCAGCATTTT.

In this sample, this clonotype turned up many times. The chain has TRBV11-2 and TRBJ2-1; possibly TRBD2 for D (6 bases). The CDR3 has 16 residues. V was pared by 5 bases and J by 0 bases, with 14 bases between. Germline CDR1 and CDR2: SGHAT and FQNNGV. The CDR3 DNA reads TGTGCCAGCAGCCCAAGGGACTCCAGCTCCTACAATGAGCAGTTCTTC. Translated, it gives CASSPRDSSSYNEQFF.

The genes are TRBV5-6 and TRBJ2-1; no clear D gene. Germline V gene sequence: CDR1 SGHDT, CDR2 YYEEEE. The CDR3 contains 15 residues. The V end was cut by 4 bases, the J end by 0 bases, with 11 bases between. The CDR3 spells CASSPQPDSYNEQFF. The CDR3 DNA follows: TGTGCCAGCAGCCCGCAGCCCGACTCCTACAATGAGCAGTTCTTC.

The chain uses TRBV24-1 and TRBJ1-6; D not certain. The ends were cut back, 0 bases at V and 7 bases at J, with 9 bases in the middle. Germline V CDR1 and CDR2: KGHDR, SFDVKD. The CDR3 spans 15 residues. The CDR3 region is CATSDLSGVNSPLHF. Here the CDR3 DNA reads TGTGCCACCAGTGATTTGTCCGGGGTAAATTCACCCCTCCACTTT.

This clonotype has ten or more counts. This sequence joins TRBV20-1 and TRBJ2-7; possible D gene TRBD1, 6 bases. This CDR3 is 14 amino acids long. Trimming took off 1 base at V and 4 bases at J, with 14 bases between the two ends. Germline V CDR1 and CDR2: DFQATT, SNEGSKA (reference sequence). The DNA for the CDR3 is TGCAGTGCTAGAGGGGGGCAGGGATGGTACGAGCAGTACTTC. Translated, it gives CSARGGQGWYEQYF.

Concerning this clonotype: A junction end diverges from the germline sequence, so it may reflect a read error. The chain employs TRBV15 and TRBJ2-5, with D perhaps matching TRBD1 (5 bases). The CDR3 runs to 16 residues. The germline V gene has CDR1 LNHNV and CDR2 YYDKDF (reference sequence). CDR3 residues: CATGRSRTTYQETQYF. The DNA for the CDR3 is TGTGCCACCGGCAGATCAAGGACAACGTACCAAGAGACCCAGTACTTC.

This clonotype was found many times. CDR3 loop: CASSPWDNEQFF. CDR3 sequence (DNA): TGTGCCAGCAGCCCTTGGGACAATGAGCAGTTCTTC. The genes are TRBV2 and TRBJ2-1; no definite D call. The V gene's germline CDR1 is SNHLY and CDR2 FYNNEI. CDR3 length equals 12 residues. V dropped 6 bases and J dropped 5 bases, with 8 bases sitting between them.

This chain links TRBV6-1 with TRBJ1-1; a possible D gene is TRBD1 (5 bases). Looked up from germline, CDR1 is MNHNS and CDR2 is SASEGT. The V end lost 5 bases, the J end lost 7 bases, and 20 bases lay between the germline ends. The CDR3 sequence is 15 residues long. CDR3 in amino acids: CASSTIPQGVGEAFF. CDR3 in DNA: TGTGCCAGCAGTACGATCCCCCAGGGAGTGGGTGAAGCTTTCTTT.

This clonotype was detected many times. The rearrangement uses TRBV12-3 or TRBV12-4 and TRBJ2-3; possibly TRBD1 for D (6 bases). This CDR3 comprises 16 residues. The V end was cut by 2 bases, the J end by 2 bases, with 14 bases between. The CDR3 nucleotides are TGTGCCAGCAGTTTAATCGCAGGGGTAAACACAGATACGCAGTATTTT. This sequence encodes CASSLIAGVNTDTQYF.

This clonotype was detected ten times or more. In DNA, the CDR3 is TGTGCCAGCAGCTTGCAGCCGAACACCGGGGAGCTGTTTTTT. Protein: CASSLQPNTGELFF. The chain links TRBV7-9 to TRBJ2-2; unclear D gene. The CDR3 totals 14 residues. The V and J ends lost 3 bases and 0 bases respectively, with 5 bases between them. Germline V gives CDR1 SEHNR, CDR2 FQNEAQ (reference sequence).

With respect to this clonotype: The CDR3 ends on some other residue instead of the conserved phenylalanine or tryptophan, so this is likely a read error. The DNA of the CDR3 is TGTGCCTGGGGACTAGCGGGAGCAGATACGCAGTATCTT. Translation: CAWGLAGADTQYL. The V gene is TRBV30, the J gene TRBJ2-3, with TRBD2 matching 13 bases. V trimming: 5 bases; J trimming: 4 bases; junction bases outside the gene matches: 0. CDR1 GTSNPN and CDR2 SVGIG come from the germline V gene (reference sequence). The CDR3 is 13 amino acids.

This clonotype was counted ten times or more. The V and J genes are TRBV6-5 and TRBJ2-7; D is perhaps TRBD1 (6 bases). Germline V gene data show CDR1 as MNHEY and CDR2 as SVGAGI. Trimming removed 0 bases at V and 7 bases at J, with 16 bases between. This CDR3 contains 15 residues. The CDR3 loop reads CASSYSETGPQEQYF. In DNA, the CDR3 is TGTGCCAGCAGTTACTCTGAGACAGGTCCCCAGGAGCAGTACTTC.

The table lists this clonotype with many counts. The rearrangement joins TRBV5-1 to TRBJ1-1; D perhaps matches TRBD1 (6 bases). This CDR3 region has 14 residues. V was cut by 4 bases and J by 4 bases, with 14 bases left in between. Germline CDR1 reads SGHRS; CDR2 reads YFSETQ. The CDR3 is CASSENTGSTEAFF. Here the CDR3 DNA reads TGCGCCAGCAGCGAAAATACAGGGAGCACTGAAGCTTTCTTT.